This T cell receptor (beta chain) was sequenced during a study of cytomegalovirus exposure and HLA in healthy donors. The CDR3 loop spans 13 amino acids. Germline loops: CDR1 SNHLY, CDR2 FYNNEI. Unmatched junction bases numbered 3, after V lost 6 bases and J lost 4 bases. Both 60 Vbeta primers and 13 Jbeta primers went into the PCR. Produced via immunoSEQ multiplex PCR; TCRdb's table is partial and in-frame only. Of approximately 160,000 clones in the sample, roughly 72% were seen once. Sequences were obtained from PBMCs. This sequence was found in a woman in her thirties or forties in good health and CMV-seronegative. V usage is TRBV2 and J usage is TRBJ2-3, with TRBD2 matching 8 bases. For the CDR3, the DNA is TGTGCCAGCAGCCCGGGACTAGCAGATACGCAGTATTTT. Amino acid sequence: CASSPGLADTQYF.